The clone carrying this T cell receptor (beta chain) was counted only a few times. Its antigen is not identified. V was clipped by 4 bases and J by 5 bases, with 11 bases between them. Germline V gene lookup returns CDR1 MDHEN and CDR2 SYDVKM. This CDR3 is built from 14 residues. The TCRbeta library was prepared with unique molecular identifiers. TCRdb independently ran MiXCR on the PCR reads; one entry per CDR3 protein. The table records about 980,000 distinct CDR3 sequences, under 30% of them present only once. This sample was taken from a study of T-cell reconstitution after alpha-beta-depleted transplantation in children. General observations from the study: TCRbeta diversity was high at day 60 in some patients (a result of surviving recipient T cells and thymic progenitors). Reportedly, roughly two months post-transplant, alpha-beta T cells arose from several hundred expanded graft clones. Most T-cell counts and diversity one year after the transplant came from T cells that were newly produced.

The sample in question was PBMCs, mostly from graft donor cells, obtained 360 days after TCRalphabeta/CD19-depleted stem cell transplant. This chain joins TRBV28 and TRBJ1-4, with D tentatively TRBD1 (6 bases). The sequence derives from a boy under three years old who had a stem cell transplant for SCID, so the T cells may come from the graft donor. The CDR3 loop reads CASSYRALNEKLFF. The CDR3 nucleotides read TGTGCCAGCAGTTACAGGGCTTTAAATGAAAAACTGTTTTTT.